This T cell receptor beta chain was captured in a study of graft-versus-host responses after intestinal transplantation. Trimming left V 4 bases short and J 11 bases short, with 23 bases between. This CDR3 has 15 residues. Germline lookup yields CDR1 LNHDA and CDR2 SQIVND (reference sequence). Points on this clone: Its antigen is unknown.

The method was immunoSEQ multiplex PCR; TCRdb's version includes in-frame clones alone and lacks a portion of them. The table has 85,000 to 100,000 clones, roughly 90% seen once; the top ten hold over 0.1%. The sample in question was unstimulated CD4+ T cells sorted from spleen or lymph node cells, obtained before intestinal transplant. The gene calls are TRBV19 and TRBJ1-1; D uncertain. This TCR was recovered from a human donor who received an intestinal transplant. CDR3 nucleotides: TGTGCCAGTAGTACGCCCGATGGGCGAGTCCCGGGGGCTTTCTTT. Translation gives CASSTPDGRVPGAFF.